The entry that follows covers one TCR beta chain sequence. The study ran its PCR with 60 Vbeta and 13 Jbeta primers. Clones were read by immunoSEQ multiplex PCR, and TCRdb kept only the in-frame ones, dropping some. The sample lists 150,000 to 250,000 clones, approximately 85% occurring once. The data are from a study of cytomegalovirus exposure and HLA in healthy donors. The CDR3 spans 18 residues. Germline lookup yields CDR1 KGHSH and CDR2 LQKENI. V dropped 3 bases and J dropped 0; count of bases not matched to a gene: 8. The clonotype comes from a girl aged 5-17 years in good health and CMV-seropositive. The sequenced material came from PBMCs. The chain has TRBV18 and TRBJ1-6, with 7 bases lining up with TRBD1. For the CDR3, the DNA is TGTGCCAGCTCACCGAGCCCAGGGGGGTCCTCCTATAATTCACCCCTCCACTTT. This encodes CASSPSPGGSSYNSPLHF.